This passage covers 17 T cell receptor beta chains from one sample sequenced in a study of CD8 T cells in ankylosing spondylitis (dated 2017 in TCRdb). The receptor library was made with 5' RACE. The data were produced on an Illumina HiSeq 2500. The raw public data were reprocessed by TCRdb itself: fastp quality trimming at Q25, MiXCR clonotype calling, in-frame beta chains only. Rows merge per CDR3 protein into single entries with the most common DNA and genes. The sample table shows about 44,000 distinct CDR3 sequences, and around 10% are seen once. Around 1.5% of the sample comes from the top ten. Material: blood, either unsorted or a sorted T cell fraction (not recorded which). The receptors derive from a male donor with ankylosing spondylitis or in good health (not recorded which).

This chain joins TRBV6-2 or TRBV6-3 and TRBJ2-2, with 11 positions matching TRBD1. V shed 6 bases, J shed 7 bases, and the junction held 13 bases outside the gene matches. Per the germline V gene, CDR1 is MNHEY and CDR2 is SVGEGT. The CDR3 length is 17 residues. The CDR3 region is CASSDPGQGVFYGELFF. CDR3 nucleotides: TGTGCCAGCAGCGATCCGGGACAGGGGGTATTCTACGGGGAGCTGTTTTTT.

The CDR3 loop is CASRPGDSDGNTIYF. As DNA, the CDR3 is TGTGCCAGCAGACCCGGGGACAGCGATGGAAACACCATATATTTT. V and J are TRBV7-2 and TRBJ1-3, with 7 bases that match TRBD1. V lost 6 bases and J lost 3; bases outside the gene matches: 8. The CDR3 spans 15 residues. The germline gives CDR1 SGHTA, CDR2 FQGNSA. The full variable domain, completed using reference TRBV7-2 and TRBJ1-3, is GAGVSQSPSNKVTEKGKDVELRCDPISGHTALYWYRQSLGQGLEFLIYFQGNSAPDKSGLPSDRFSAERTGGSVSTLTIQRTQQEDSAVYLCASRPGDSDGNTIYFGEGSWLTVV.

This clonotype has ten or more counts. The V and J genes are TRBV5-1 and TRBJ1-1; 7 bases are shared with TRBD1. The V segment lost 3 bases and the J segment 4 bases; nucleotides outside the gene matches: 6. Germline V gives CDR1 SGHRS, CDR2 YFSETQ. This CDR3 spans 14 amino acids. CDR3 sequence: CASSSGEGATEAFF. The DNA for the CDR3 is TGCGCCAGCAGCTCAGGGGAGGGGGCCACTGAAGCTTTCTTT.

This clonotype was found a few times. The chain links TRBV18 to TRBJ1-4; D ambiguous. Trimming took off 1 base at V and 2 bases at J, with 8 bases between the two ends. This CDR3 is built from 15 residues. Germline assignment: CDR1 KGHSH and CDR2 LQKENI. CDR3 bases: TGTGCCAGCTCACCACTAATCACCACTAATGAAAAACTGTTTTTT. As protein: CASSPLITTNEKLFF.

The chain joins TRBV3-1 to TRBJ1-4, with 7 positions matching TRBD1. Germline V lookup: CDR1 LGHDT, CDR2 YNNKEL (reference sequence). V lost 3 bases and J lost 8; bases outside the gene matches: 12. The CDR3 is 16 amino acids. CDR3 loop: CASSHSKTGSREKLFF. The CDR3 DNA reads TGTGCCAGCAGCCACTCCAAGACAGGGAGTCGAGAAAAACTGTTTTTT. The complete variable domain, with remaining parts taken from reference TRBV3-1 and TRBJ1-4, reads DTAVSQTPKYLVTQMGNDKSIKCEQNLGHDTMYWYKQDSKKFLKIMFSYNNKELIINETVPNRFSPKSPDKAHLNLHINSLELGDSAVYFCASSHSKTGSREKLFFGSGTQLSVL.

Only a few counts were recorded for this clonotype. CDR3 residues: CASMPENGANVLTF. CDR3 sequence (DNA): TGTGCCAGCATGCCCGAAAATGGGGCCAACGTCCTGACTTTC. This chain joins TRBV7-8 and TRBJ2-6, with D hard to call. Germline V gene data show CDR1 as SGHVS and CDR2 as FQNEAQ. The CDR3 extends over 14 amino acids. Trimming shortened V by 7 bases and J by 3 bases, and 10 bases separated the two germline ends.

The sample holds a few counts of this clonotype. The gene calls are TRBV5-1 and TRBJ1-5; D not certain. V was pared by 0 bases and J by 9 bases, with 16 bases between. CDR3 size: 15 residues. The germline V gene has CDR1 SGHRS and CDR2 YFSETQ. Written as DNA, the CDR3 is TGCGCCAGCAGCTTGGCTCCACTATCCTCGGGGCCCCAGCATTTT. It codes for CASSLAPLSSGPQHF.

This clonotype has only a few counts. V is TRBV18 and J is TRBJ1-6; D is ambiguous. The CDR3 is 13 residues long. The germline V gene encodes CDR1 KGHSH and CDR2 LQKENI. Trimming shortened V by 3 bases and J by 12 bases, and 12 bases separated the two germline ends. The DNA of the CDR3 is TGTGCCAGCTCACCCCAAGATGGAGTACCCCTCCACTTT. This translates into CASSPQDGVPLHF.

This clonotype was seen ten or more times. The rearrangement joins TRBV6-6 to TRBJ2-3; D uncertain. Germline V gene lookup returns CDR1 MNHNY and CDR2 SVGAGI (reference sequence). CDR3 length: 12 amino acids. Trimming left V 4 bases short and J 8 bases short, with 10 bases between. CDR3 loop: CASSSDRATQYF. The CDR3 DNA reads as TGTGCCAGCAGTTCCGACCGAGCTACGCAGTATTTT.

Many counts were recorded for this clonotype. The rearrangement links TRBV15 to TRBJ1-1; weak D call: TRBD1 (6 bases). The germline V and J ends were trimmed by 2 bases and 3 bases, with 16 bases remaining between them. Germline loops: CDR1 LNHNV, CDR2 YYDKDF (reference sequence). CDR3 size: 16 residues. The CDR3 DNA is TGTGCCACCAGCAGACCCGATACAGGGCCACACACTGAAGCTTTCTTT. Encoded protein: CATSRPDTGPHTEAFF.

This clonotype was seen many times. The gene calls are TRBV20-1 and TRBJ2-7, with 13 bases identical to TRBD2. The CDR3 sequence is 16 residues long. The ends lost 6 bases at V and 3 bases at J; junction bases unmatched: 11. CDR1 is DFQATT, CDR2 SNEGSKA, per germline (reference sequence). CDR3 sequence: CSARTSGGPTLYEQYF. The CDR3 DNA reads as TGCAGTGCCCGGACTAGCGGGGGCCCAACTCTCTACGAGCAGTACTTC.

The sample holds many counts of this clonotype. This chain connects TRBV10-3 to TRBJ2-3, with 12 bases fitting TRBD2. Germline-derived CDR1 and CDR2 are ENHRY and SYGVKD. The CDR3 is 18 amino acids. V was clipped by 4 bases and J by 1 base; unmatched bases: 9. DNA for the CDR3: TGTGCCATCAGTGGCTCTAGCGGGGGGGCCTCTGGCACAGATACGCAGTATTTT. This translates into CAISGSSGGASGTDTQYF.

This clonotype has ten or more counts. The chain is built from TRBV6-1 and TRBJ1-6; 8 bases are shared with TRBD1. V shed 5 bases, J shed 3 bases, and the junction held 6 bases outside the gene matches. This CDR3 region has 16 residues. The germline gives CDR1 MNHNS, CDR2 SASEGT. Here the CDR3 reads CASSKGQENYNSPLHF. DNA of the CDR3: TGTGCCAGCAGTAAGGGACAGGAGAACTATAATTCACCCCTCCACTTT.

There are a few counts of this clonotype. This chain connects TRBV19 to TRBJ1-2; no reliable D call. The CDR3 is 12 amino acids. In germline, CDR1 is LNHDA, CDR2 SQIVND (reference sequence). Trimming took 5 bases from V and 8 from J, leaving 12 bases between them. The CDR3 nucleotides read TGTGCCAGTAGTGTGGCCCTAGGGGGCTACACCTTC. Translating it yields CASSVALGGYTF.

Comments on this clonotype: This may stem from a read error, because a much larger clone lies one nucleotide away. The chain links TRBV7-6 to TRBJ2-1; the D gene is possibly TRBD2 (5 bases). The germline gives CDR1 SGHVS, CDR2 FNYEAQ. The CDR3 loop spans 13 amino acids. For the CDR3, the DNA is TGTGCCAGCAGCTTATTGGGGAGACCAGAGCAGTTGTTC. It encodes CASSLLGRPEQLF.

The sample holds many counts of this clonotype. The V and J genes are TRBV5-1 and TRBJ1-1, with 9 bases aligning to TRBD1. The CDR3 contains 14 residues. Trimming at V came to 3 bases and at J to 10 bases, leaving 10 bases not matched to a gene. Germline V gene lookup returns CDR1 SGHRS and CDR2 YFSETQ. CDR3 bases: TGCGCCAGCAGCTGGTCACAGGGGGCTATCGGAGCTTTCTTT. Translated, it gives CASSWSQGAIGAFF.

This sequence joins TRBV3-1 and TRBJ1-3; 9 positions agree with TRBD1. CDR1 and CDR2 (germline): LGHDT, YNNKEL (reference sequence). The CDR3 sequence is 15 residues long. V lost 8 bases, J lost 0 bases, and 5 bases stayed unmatched. In DNA, the CDR3 is TGTGCCAGCTGCCCGACAGGGGGCTCTGGAAACACCATATATTTT. Amino acids: CASCPTGGSGNTIYF.